This paragraph reports one T cell receptor beta chain. Its antigen is not known. The record originates from a study of identical twins. Findings and limits, study-wide: Modelling underestimated the level of out-of-frame TCR alpha sharing observed in monozygotic twins. Fewer insertions were carried by abundant cord blood beta clonotypes, but none was seen in memory repertoires.

It was template switching that added a universal primer site, and there were unique molecular identifiers on the cDNA. MiXCR, applied by TCRdb to the 5' RACE reads, yields one record per CDR3 protein. The sample includes around 100,000 distinct CDR3 sequences, about 6.1% of them seen just once. V shed 2 bases, J shed 4 bases, and the junction held 12 bases outside the gene matches. This CDR3 spans 17 amino acids. Germline V gives CDR1 MGHDK, CDR2 SYGVNS. Sequencing was performed on memory T cells sorted from blood. This chain links TRBV25-1 with TRBJ2-3; 7 bases agree with TRBD2. This receptor was obtained from a woman in her forties or fifties in good health. CDR3 in amino acids: CASSEPKSPAGSDTQYF. In DNA form, the CDR3 reads TGTGCCAGCAGTGAACCTAAGAGCCCAGCGGGATCAGATACGCAGTATTTT.